The subject of this entry is one T cell receptor (beta chain). PCR primers comprised 60 Vbeta and 13 Jbeta primers. Only in-frame clones appear in the TCRdb table, and some are missing; sequencing was by immunoSEQ multiplex PCR. Here the sample spans over 120,000 clones, more than 8% being singletons. Per germline, CDR1 SGHAT and CDR2 FQNNGV. The CDR3 covers 15 residues. Germline trimming cut 5 bases from V and 4 bases from J; bases unmatched to any gene: 7. This specimen belongs to a study of cytomegalovirus exposure and HLA in healthy donors. The source of this sequence is a man aged 50-60 years in good health and CMV-seronegative. The chain uses TRBV11-2 and TRBJ2-2, with 7 bases that match TRBD1. The sequencing sample was made of PBMCs. CDR3 coding DNA: TGTGCCAGCAGCCCCGGGACAGCACCCACCGGGGAGCTGTTTTTT. It translates to CASSPGTAPTGELFF.